This T cell receptor (beta chain) is from a study of shared clonotypes between healthy human individuals. The sorted-subset replicate PCRs were given roughly 200 ng DNA, which is tens of thousands of T cell genomes. Produced via immunoSEQ multiplex PCR; TCRdb's table is partial and in-frame only. The top ten hold roughly 1.2% of the sample, which has roughly 1,800,000 clones, about 95% seen once. In the naive CD8 group, cells lacked CD45RO and were positively selected for CCR7, so terminally differentiated effector memory CD45RA+ cells were left out. The source is a man aged 18 to 29 in good health. Input material: naive CD8+ T cells sorted from blood.

CDR3 nucleotide sequence: TGTGCCAGCAGCTACGGCCGGGTTTTCCCAATGAGTGAGCAGTTCTTC. Protein sequence: CASSYGRVFPMSEQFF. This chain links TRBV11-2 with TRBJ2-1, with D unclear. Looked up from germline, CDR1 is SGHAT and CDR2 is FQNNGV. The CDR3 contains 16 residues. V was shortened by 4 bases and J by 9 bases, with 22 bases between the two germline ends.